The 5 T cell receptor beta chains below all came from one sample that was sequenced in a study of shared clonotypes between healthy human individuals. Here immunoSEQ multiplex PCR was the method, and the copy in TCRdb shows in-frame clones only, minus some. The sample holds roughly 2.5 million clones, approximately 92% seen once. Specimen: naive CD4+ T cells sorted from blood. Subset defined: CD45RA+ positively selected. These receptors all come from a man between 18 and 29 years old in good health.

The chain couples TRBV6-5 to TRBJ1-1; TRBD1 is a possible D gene (5 bases). Germline V CDR1 and CDR2: MNHEY, SVGAGI. This CDR3 is 14 amino acids long. With 7 bases removed from V and 6 bases from J, the gap between germline ends came to 18 bases. The CDR3 DNA is TGTGCCAGCATCCGGATGCAGGGTGGGTCTGAAGCTTTCTTT. The encoded protein is CASIRMQGGSEAFF.

The chain combines TRBV4-1 with TRBJ2-3; D is undetermined. The CDR3 consists of 13 residues. Germline CDR1 and CDR2: MGHRA and YSYEKL. Deletions cut 6 bases from V and 1 base from J, with 8 bases between. The CDR3 sequence: CASRGLGTDTQYF. The CDR3 DNA sequence: TGCGCCAGCAGAGGGCTAGGCACAGATACGCAGTATTTT.

The genes are TRBV4-3 and TRBJ1-1; 10 bases are a match to TRBD1. Unmatched junction bases numbered 4, after V lost 4 bases and J lost 5 bases. Germline V CDR1 and CDR2: LGHNA, YSLEER. CDR3 length: 14 residues. In nucleotides, the CDR3 is TGCGCCAGCAGCCTGACAGGGGGCAATACTGAAGCTTTCTTT. This sequence encodes CASSLTGGNTEAFF.

The chain is built from TRBV2 and TRBJ2-4; either TRBD1 or TRBD2 may fit D (5 bases each). The CDR3 spans 14 residues. CDR1 is SNHLY and CDR2 is FYNNEI in the germline V gene. The V end lost 3 bases, the J end lost 0 bases, and 6 bases lay between the germline ends. The CDR3 DNA reads as TGTGCCAGCAGTGAGGGGGAAGCCAAAAACATTCAGTACTTC. Its translation is CASSEGEAKNIQYF.

In nucleotides, the CDR3 is TGTGCCAGCAGCCCTCGGACTAGACGGACCGGGGAGCTGTTTTTT. Protein product: CASSPRTRRTGELFF. V is TRBV11-2 and J is TRBJ2-2; TRBD2 aligns across 7 bases. The CDR3 is 15 amino acids. In germline, CDR1 is SGHAT, CDR2 FQNNGV. The V gene end was trimmed by 5 bases and the J gene end by 5 bases; junction bases not matched to a gene: 8.